This is a list of T cell receptor beta chains from one sample in a study of CD8 T cells in Susac syndrome. From the immunoSEQ multiplex PCR reads, TCRdb called clonotypes with MiXCR, one entry per CDR3 protein. The repertoire includes over 140,000 distinct CDR3 sequences, approximately 95% of them detected once, and 0.14% sits in the top ten. The sample was CD4+ T cells from PBMCs. All receptors come from a human donor with Susac syndrome. The CDR3 runs from the conserved cysteine through the conserved F or W. The order of the fields is V gene, clone size, D gene, J gene, CDR3 DNA, CDR3 protein. The D gene is left open where the match is weak. Clone size is shown for a subset of rows, as once, few, many or a class of expanded clone.

TRBV20-1	.	.	TRBJ2-3	TGCAGTGCTTTGCAGGGGCGCGGGATCGATACGCAGTATTTT	CSALQGRGIDTQYF
TRBV4-2	.	.	TRBJ2-2	TGTGCCAGCAGCCAACCAAATCTAGCCGGGGAGCTGTTTTTT	CASSQPNLAGELFF
TRBV27	.	TRBD2	TRBJ2-7	TGTGCCAGCAGACCCCGTTTTGCGGGGGAAACCTACGAGCAGTACTTC	CASRPRFAGETYEQYF
TRBV7-3	.	.	TRBJ2-3	TGTGCCAGCAGCTTAATATCGGCCGGGGATACGCAGTATTTT	CASSLISAGDTQYF
TRBV10-3	.	.	TRBJ2-1	TGTGCCATCAGTGAGTCGACGTACAATGAGCAGTTCTTC	CAISESTYNEQFF
TRBV6-2/TRBV6-3	.	TRBD1	TRBJ1-1	TGTGCCAGCAGGGCCAGGACAGGGAGTACTGAAGCTTTCTTT	CASRARTGSTEAFF
TRBV5-1	.	.	TRBJ1-1	TGCGCCAGCAGCTTGAACCCTGAGAGGACTGAAGCTTTCTTT	CASSLNPERTEAFF
TRBV4-1	.	.	TRBJ2-7	TGCGCCAGCAGCCAAGTCGACATCTTATCTTTTGCCGAGCAGTACTTC	CASSQVDILSFAEQYF
TRBV30	.	.	TRBJ1-1	TGTGCCTGGAGTGTGGGAAGGGGCACTGAAGCTTTCTTT	CAWSVGRGTEAFF
TRBV14	.	.	TRBJ1-2	TGTGCCAGCAGCCAAGGAATTTTAGAAACAGGGATCTATGGCTACACCTTC	CASSQGILETGIYGYTF
TRBV28	.	TRBD1	TRBJ2-5	TGTGCCAGCAGTTCGGCCGACAGGGGGTGGAAGACCCAGTACTTC	CASSSADRGWKTQYF
TRBV7-9	.	TRBD1	TRBJ2-4	TGTGCCAGCAGCAGAGGGGGCAGGGGAAACATTCAGTACTTC	CASSRGGRGNIQYF
TRBV3-1	.	.	TRBJ2-5	TGTGCCAGCAGCCCCATATACGAGACCCAGTACTTC	CASSPIYETQYF
TRBV20-1	.	.	TRBJ2-7	TGCAGTGCAGCCGACAGAGGAGGAGGCTACGAGCAGTACTTC	CSAADRGGGYEQYF
TRBV11-2	.	.	TRBJ1-5	TGTGCCAGCAGCTCAGCCAGCAATCAGCCCCAGCATTTT	CASSSASNQPQHF
TRBV29-1	.	TRBD1	TRBJ1-2	TGCAGCGCCCGGACAGGGGGGTATGGCTACACCTTC	CSARTGGYGYTF
TRBV15	.	.	TRBJ2-1	TGTGCCACTACCCCGGGACACCTCTACAATGAGCAGTTCTTC	CATTPGHLYNEQFF
TRBV5-4	.	.	TRBJ2-2	TGTGCCAGCAGCTTGGATAACACCGGGGAGCTGTTTTTT	CASSLDNTGELFF
TRBV11-1	.	.	TRBJ2-7	TGTGCCAGCAGCCGAGAGACAGGCCGCTCCTACGAGCAGTACTTC	CASSRETGRSYEQYF
TRBV2	.	.	TRBJ2-7	TGTGCCAGCAGTGTTGGCAGACTTTCCTACGAGCAGTACTTC	CASSVGRLSYEQYF
TRBV30	.	.	TRBJ1-1	TGTGCCGGGGACCGGGGTGGGATGAACACTGAAGCTTTCTTT	CAGDRGGMNTEAFF
TRBV9	.	TRBD2	TRBJ2-2	TGTGCCAGCAGCGTAGGCAGCGGGGGGTCGAACACCGGGGAGCTGTTTTTT	CASSVGSGGSNTGELFF
TRBV12-3/TRBV12-4	.	.	TRBJ1-1	TGTGCCAGCAGTTTTCAGGGTAGAGCTGAAGCTTTCTTT	CASSFQGRAEAFF
TRBV30	.	.	TRBJ1-4	TGTGCCGGGCAGACTATGCTAGGCGAAAAACTGTTTTTT	CAGQTMLGEKLFF
TRBV30	.	TRBD1	TRBJ1-2	TGTGCCTGGAGTGTCTACCGGGACAGCGACTTCATTTCTTATGGCTACACCTTC	CAWSVYRDSDFISYGYTF
TRBV28	.	TRBD1	TRBJ1-5	TGTGCCAGCAGTTTCCCCGACAGGGGCGGCAATCAGCCCCAGCATTTT	CASSFPDRGGNQPQHF
TRBV18	.	TRBD2	TRBJ2-1	TGTGCCAGCTCACCACTGGCGGGAGATTATGAGCAGTTCTTC	CASSPLAGDYEQFF
TRBV28	.	.	TRBJ1-1	TGTGCCAGCAGTTTTGGGACTAACACTGAAGCTTTCTTT	CASSFGTNTEAFF
TRBV18	.	TRBD1	TRBJ2-1	TGTGCCAGCTCACCTGCGGGACAGGTTTACAATGAGCAGTTCTTC	CASSPAGQVYNEQFF
TRBV7-3	once	.	TRBJ1-2	TGTGCCAGCAACCTACAGGGATTGGAATATGGCTACACCTTC	CASNLQGLEYGYTF
TRBV12-3/TRBV12-4	.	.	TRBJ1-1	TGTGCCAGCACGATAGGTGGGGGGGAAGCTTTCTTT	CASTIGGGEAFF
TRBV10-3	few	.	TRBJ2-7	TGTGCCATCAGTGAGTCCAGATACGAGCAGTACTTC	CAISESRYEQYF
TRBV6-5	.	.	TRBJ2-1	TGTGCCAGCATATCCGAGTCCAATGAGCAGTTCTTC	CASISESNEQFF
TRBV20-1	once	TRBD2	TRBJ2-3	TGCAGTGCTCGGACCGCGGGGGTAACAGATACGCAGTATTTT	CSARTAGVTDTQYF
TRBV27	.	TRBD1	TRBJ1-2	TGTGCCAGCAGTTTATTTTCACCCGACAGGGTGAACTATGGCTACACCTTC	CASSLFSPDRVNYGYTF
TRBV20-1	.	TRBD2	TRBJ2-1	TGCAGTGCTAGCGAGACTAGCGGGAGATCAGATGAGCAGTTCTTC	CSASETSGRSDEQFF
TRBV3-1	.	TRBD2	TRBJ2-4	TGTGCCAGCAGTGAACGGGGGGGCCTCAAAAACATTCAGTACTTC	CASSERGGLKNIQYF
TRBV4-1	.	.	TRBJ2-2	TGCGCCAGCAGCCAAGGCCTCCGCAAGATGAACACCGGGGAGCTGTTTTTT	CASSQGLRKMNTGELFF
TRBV9	.	.	TRBJ1-5	TGTGCCAGCAGCGCGGGCGACAATCAGCCCCAGCATTTT	CASSAGDNQPQHF
TRBV4-2	.	TRBD2	TRBJ2-1	TGTGCCAGCAGCCCCTCCCAGGGAGCGGGACGCCACAATGAGCAGTTCTTC	CASSPSQGAGRHNEQFF
TRBV15	.	TRBD1	TRBJ1-2	TGTGCCACCAGCACAAAGGGACAGGGGGCATTTGGCTACACCTTC	CATSTKGQGAFGYTF
TRBV25-1	.	.	TRBJ1-1	TGTGCCAGCAGGGGCAGGGTTGGGAACACTGAAGCTTTCTTT	CASRGRVGNTEAFF
TRBV20-1	.	.	TRBJ2-1	TGCAGTGCTAGTGACCGTAGGGGCGCAGACAATGAGCAGTTCTTC	CSASDRRGADNEQFF
TRBV18	.	.	TRBJ1-4	TGTGCCAGCTCCCGGCGAGCAACTAATGAAAAACTGTTTTTT	CASSRRATNEKLFF
TRBV30	.	.	TRBJ1-3	TGTGCCTGGATTCCCCGACTCTTAAAGCTGGGAAACACCATATATTTT	CAWIPRLLKLGNTIYF
TRBV25-1	.	TRBD1	TRBJ2-1	TGTGCCACCCAGGGACAGGGGGTTGAGCAGTTCTTC	CATQGQGVEQFF
TRBV12-3/TRBV12-4	.	.	TRBJ2-4	TGTGCCAGCAGTTTAACTAAGGGGGTAAACATTCAGTACTTC	CASSLTKGVNIQYF
TRBV14	.	TRBD2	TRBJ2-1	TGTGCCAGCAGCCCCCTTTGGACTAGCGGCCAAAATGAGCAGTTCTTC	CASSPLWTSGQNEQFF
TRBV20-1	.	.	TRBJ2-7	TGCAGTGCCACGGCGGACAGACCCTACGAGCAGTACTTC	CSATADRPYEQYF
TRBV30	.	TRBD2	TRBJ2-1	TGTGCCTGGAGTAGGGTAGCGGGAGTTAATGAGCAGTTCTTC	CAWSRVAGVNEQFF